This entry features one T cell receptor beta chain sequence. From RNA transcripts, TCR beta CDR3 regions were amplified. First-round RT-PCR targeting the TCR CDR3 was performed with the HTBI primer set. TCRdb analysed the multiplex PCR reads with MiXCR anew, one entry per CDR3 protein. Here the sample spans 650,000 to 750,000 distinct CDR3 sequences, 13% to 15% being singletons. The sample originates from a study of T cells in Graves' hyperthyroidism and ophthalmopathy. The CDR3 consists of 16 residues. Germline CDR1 MNHNS, CDR2 SASEGT. Trimming left V 5 bases short and J 5 bases short, with 19 bases between.

The source material was blood. This clonotype was obtained from a young woman with Graves' hyperthyroidism. The chain employs TRBV6-1 and TRBJ2-1; D is undetermined. CDR3 residues: CASSRTTGPLDNEQFF. CDR3 in DNA: TGTGCCAGCAGTCGCACGACCGGGCCCTTAGACAATGAGCAGTTCTTC.